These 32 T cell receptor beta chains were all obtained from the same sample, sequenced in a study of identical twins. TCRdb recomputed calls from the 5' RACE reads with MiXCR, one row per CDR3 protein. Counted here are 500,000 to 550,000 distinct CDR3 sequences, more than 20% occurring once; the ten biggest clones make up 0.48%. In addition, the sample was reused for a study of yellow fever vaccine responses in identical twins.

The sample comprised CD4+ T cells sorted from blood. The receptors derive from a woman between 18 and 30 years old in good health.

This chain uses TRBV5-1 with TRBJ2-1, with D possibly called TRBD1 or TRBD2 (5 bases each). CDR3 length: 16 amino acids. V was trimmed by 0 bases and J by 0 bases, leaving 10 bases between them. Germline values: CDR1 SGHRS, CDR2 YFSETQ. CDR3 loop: CASSLGGDPSYNEQFF. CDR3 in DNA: TGCGCCAGCAGCTTGGGTGGGGACCCCTCCTACAATGAGCAGTTCTTC. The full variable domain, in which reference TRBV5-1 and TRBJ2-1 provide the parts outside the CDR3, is KAGVTQTPRYLIKTRGQQVTLSCSPISGHRSVSWYQQTPGQGLQFLFEYFSETQRNKGNFPGRFSGRQFSNSRSEMNVSTLELGDSALYLCASSLGGDPSYNEQFFGPGTRLTVL.

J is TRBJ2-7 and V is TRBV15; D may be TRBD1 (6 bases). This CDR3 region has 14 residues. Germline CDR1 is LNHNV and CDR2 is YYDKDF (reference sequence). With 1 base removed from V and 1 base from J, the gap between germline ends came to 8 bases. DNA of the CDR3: TGTGCCACCAGCAGAGTGGGGACATCCTACGAGCAGTACTTC. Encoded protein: CATSRVGTSYEQYF.

The CDR3 DNA is TGTGCCAGCAGTCCCAATGGGGTTCAAGTTGGGGCCAACGTCCTGACTTTC. Its protein product is CASSPNGVQVGANVLTF. The chain couples TRBV2 to TRBJ2-6; unclear D gene. The CDR3 loop spans 17 amino acids. V dropped 5 bases and J dropped 3 bases, with 17 bases sitting between them. Germline V gene data show CDR1 as SNHLY and CDR2 as FYNNEI.

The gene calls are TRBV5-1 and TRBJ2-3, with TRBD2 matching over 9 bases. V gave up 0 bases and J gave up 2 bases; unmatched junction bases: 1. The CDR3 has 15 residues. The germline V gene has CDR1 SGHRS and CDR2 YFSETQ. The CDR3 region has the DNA TGCGCCAGCAGCTTGGCTAGCGGGGTCACAGATACGCAGTATTTT. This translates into CASSLASGVTDTQYF.

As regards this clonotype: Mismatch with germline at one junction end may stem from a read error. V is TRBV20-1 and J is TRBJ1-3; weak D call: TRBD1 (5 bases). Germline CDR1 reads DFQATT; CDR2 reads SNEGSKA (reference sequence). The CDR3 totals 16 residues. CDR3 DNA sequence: TGCTGTGCTAGAGATCTTCAGGGTTTCGATCCAAACACCATATATTTT. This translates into CCARDLQGFDPNTIYF.

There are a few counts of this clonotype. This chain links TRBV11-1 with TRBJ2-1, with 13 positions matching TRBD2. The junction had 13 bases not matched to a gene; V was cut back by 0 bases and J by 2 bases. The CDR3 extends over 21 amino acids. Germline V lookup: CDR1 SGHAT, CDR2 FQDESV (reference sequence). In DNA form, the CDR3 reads TGTGCCAGCAGCTTAGCTAGGGGACTAGCGGGATCCCACACCCCCTACAATGAGCAGTTCTTC. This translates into CASSLARGLAGSHTPYNEQFF. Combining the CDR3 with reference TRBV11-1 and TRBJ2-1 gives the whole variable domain EAEVAQSPRYKITEKSQAVAFWCDPISGHATLYWYRQILGQGPELLVQFQDESVVDDSQLPKDRFSAERLKGVDSTLKIQPAELGDSAMYLCASSLARGLAGSHTPYNEQFFGPGTRLTVL.

This chain's CDR3 is CASSSRLAGVYNEQFF. For the CDR3, the DNA is TGTGCCAGCAGCTCGAGACTAGCGGGGGTTTACAATGAGCAGTTCTTC. The genes are TRBV11-2 and TRBJ2-1, with 12 bases matching TRBD2. J gave up 4 bases and V 4 bases, and 5 bases lay outside the gene matches. The CDR3 runs to 16 residues. Germline loops: CDR1 SGHAT, CDR2 FQNNGV.

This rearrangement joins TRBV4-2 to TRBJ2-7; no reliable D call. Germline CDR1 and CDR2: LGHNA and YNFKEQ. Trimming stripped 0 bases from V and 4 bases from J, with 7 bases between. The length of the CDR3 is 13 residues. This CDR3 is CASSQELGYEQYF. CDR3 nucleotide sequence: TGTGCCAGCAGCCAAGAGCTCGGGTACGAGCAGTACTTC.

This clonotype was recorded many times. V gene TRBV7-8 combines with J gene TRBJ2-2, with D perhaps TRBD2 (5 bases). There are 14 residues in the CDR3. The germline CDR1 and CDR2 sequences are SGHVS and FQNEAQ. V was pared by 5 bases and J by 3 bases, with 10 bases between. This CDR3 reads CASSRLDYTGELFF. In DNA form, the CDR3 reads TGTGCCAGCAGCCGCCTGGACTACACCGGGGAGCTGTTTTTT.

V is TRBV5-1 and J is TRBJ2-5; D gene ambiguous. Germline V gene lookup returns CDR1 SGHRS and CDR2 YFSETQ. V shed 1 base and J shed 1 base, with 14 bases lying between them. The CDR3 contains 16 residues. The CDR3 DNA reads TGCGCCAGCAGCTTGTTTAGCACGCGCCTCCAAGAGACCCAGTACTTC. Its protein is CASSLFSTRLQETQYF.

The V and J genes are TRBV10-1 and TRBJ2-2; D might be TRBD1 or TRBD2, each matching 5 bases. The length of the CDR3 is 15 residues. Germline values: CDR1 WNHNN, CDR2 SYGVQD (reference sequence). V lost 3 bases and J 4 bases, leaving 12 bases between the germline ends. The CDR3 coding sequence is TGCGCCAGCAGTGACCTAGGGACCGTCACCGGGGAGCTGTTTTTT. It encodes CASSDLGTVTGELFF.

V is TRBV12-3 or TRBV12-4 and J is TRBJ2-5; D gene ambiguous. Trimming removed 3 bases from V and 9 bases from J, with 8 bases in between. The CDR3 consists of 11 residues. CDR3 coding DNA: TGTGCCAGCAGTTTTGGTGGGCCCCAGTACTTC. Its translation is CASSFGGPQYF.

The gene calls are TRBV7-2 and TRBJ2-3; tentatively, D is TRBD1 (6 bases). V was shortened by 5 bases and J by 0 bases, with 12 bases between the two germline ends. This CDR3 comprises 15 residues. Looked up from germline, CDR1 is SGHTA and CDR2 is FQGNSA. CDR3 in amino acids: CASSKGQLSTDTQYF. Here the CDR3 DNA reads TGTGCCAGCAGCAAAGGACAGCTTAGCACAGATACGCAGTATTTT. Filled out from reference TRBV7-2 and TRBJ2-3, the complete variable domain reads GAGVSQSPSNKVTEKGKDVELRCDPISGHTALYWYRQSLGQGLEFLIYFQGNSAPDKSGLPSDRFSAERTGGSVSTLTIQRTQQEDSAVYLCASSKGQLSTDTQYFGPGTRLTVL.

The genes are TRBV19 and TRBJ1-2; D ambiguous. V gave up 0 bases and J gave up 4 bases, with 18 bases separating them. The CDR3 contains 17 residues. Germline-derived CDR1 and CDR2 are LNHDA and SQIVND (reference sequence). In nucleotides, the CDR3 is TGTGCCAGTAGTATAGATGGGAAGGCCCGCCTGGTCTATGGCTACACCTTC. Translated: CASSIDGKARLVYGYTF.

As DNA, the CDR3 is TGTGCCAGCAGCTCGCTAGAGCAGTACTTC. Its protein product is CASSSLEQYF. The chain carries TRBV11-2 and TRBJ2-7, with D unresolved. Per the germline V gene, CDR1 is SGHAT and CDR2 is FQNNGV. The germline V and J ends were trimmed by 4 bases and 7 bases, with 5 bases remaining between them. The CDR3 is 10 amino acids.

CDR3 sequence: CASSQASSSTSGANVLTF. The CDR3 bases are TGCGCCAGCAGCCAAGCTAGCAGTTCCACTTCTGGGGCCAACGTCCTGACTTTC. This chain joins TRBV4-1 and TRBJ2-6, with D possibly being TRBD2 (5 bases). Germline V CDR1 and CDR2: MGHRA, YSYEKL. This CDR3 is 18 amino acids long. Trimming pared 1 base from V and 1 base from J, leaving 14 bases between.

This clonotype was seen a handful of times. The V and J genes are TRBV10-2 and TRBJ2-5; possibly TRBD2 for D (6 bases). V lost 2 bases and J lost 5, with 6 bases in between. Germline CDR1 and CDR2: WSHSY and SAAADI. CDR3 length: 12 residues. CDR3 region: CASSERGETQYF. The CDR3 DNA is TGCGCCAGCAGTGAGCGGGGGGAGACCCAGTACTTC.

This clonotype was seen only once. CDR3 region: CASSLRVLGGSSYGYTF. CDR3 DNA sequence: TGTGCCAGCAGTTTAAGGGTCTTGGGCGGATCGTCCTATGGCTACACCTTC. This chain links TRBV27 with TRBJ1-2, with unresolved D. The germline CDR1 and CDR2 sequences are MNHEY and SMNVEV (reference sequence). The CDR3 sequence is 17 residues long. V shed 2 bases and J shed 4 bases, with 20 bases lying between them.

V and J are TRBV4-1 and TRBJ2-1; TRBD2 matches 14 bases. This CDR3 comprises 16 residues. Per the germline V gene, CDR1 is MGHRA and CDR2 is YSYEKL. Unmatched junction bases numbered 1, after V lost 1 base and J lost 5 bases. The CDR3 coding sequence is TGCGCCAGCAGCCAAGTGGGACTAGCGGGAGACAATGAGCAGTTCTTC. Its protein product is CASSQVGLAGDNEQFF.

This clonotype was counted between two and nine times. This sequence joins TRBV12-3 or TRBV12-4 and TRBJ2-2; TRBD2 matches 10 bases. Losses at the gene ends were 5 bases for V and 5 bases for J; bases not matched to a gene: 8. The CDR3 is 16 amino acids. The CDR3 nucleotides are TGTGCCAGCAGTCACATAGCGGGGGGATCGACCGGGGAGCTGTTTTTT. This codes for CASSHIAGGSTGELFF.

CDR3 DNA: TGCAGTGCTAGAAGGCTAGCGGGAGGGATAGATACGCAGTATTTT. Residues: CSARRLAGGIDTQYF. The chain joins TRBV20-1 to TRBJ2-3, with TRBD2 matching 12 bases. The CDR3 is 15 amino acids. The germline V gene has CDR1 DFQATT and CDR2 SNEGSKA (reference sequence). The J segment lost 5 bases and the V segment lost 2 bases, leaving 5 bases of the junction unmatched.

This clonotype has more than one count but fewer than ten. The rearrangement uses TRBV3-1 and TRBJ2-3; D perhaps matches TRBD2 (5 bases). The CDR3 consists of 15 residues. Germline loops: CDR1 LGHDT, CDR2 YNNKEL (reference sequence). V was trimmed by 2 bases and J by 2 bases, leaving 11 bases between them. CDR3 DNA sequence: TGTGCCAGCAGCCAAACCGGGGTTCCCACAGATACGCAGTATTTT. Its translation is CASSQTGVPTDTQYF.

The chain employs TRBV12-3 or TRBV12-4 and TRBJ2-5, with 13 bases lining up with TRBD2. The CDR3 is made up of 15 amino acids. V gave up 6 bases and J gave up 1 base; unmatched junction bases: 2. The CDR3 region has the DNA TGTGCCAGCAGGCGACTAGCGGGGGGCCAAGAGACCCAGTACTTC. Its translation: CASRRLAGGQETQYF.

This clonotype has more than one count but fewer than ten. The CDR3, as DNA: TGTGCCAGCAGCTCCACTAGCGGGAGGAACACCGGGGAGCTGTTTTTT. This sequence encodes CASSSTSGRNTGELFF. The chain uses TRBV7-7 and TRBJ2-2; 11 bases match TRBD2. V lost 4 bases, J lost 1 base, and 2 bases stayed unmatched. CDR1 and CDR2 from the germline V gene are SSHAT and FNYEAQ (reference sequence). There are 16 residues in the CDR3. The full variable domain, completed using reference TRBV7-7 and TRBJ2-2, is GAGVSQSPRYKVTKRGQDVTLRCDPISSHATLYWYQQALGQGPEFLTYFNYEAQPDKSGLPSDRFSAERPEGSISTLTIQRTEQRDSAMYRCASSSTSGRNTGELFFGEGSRLTVL.

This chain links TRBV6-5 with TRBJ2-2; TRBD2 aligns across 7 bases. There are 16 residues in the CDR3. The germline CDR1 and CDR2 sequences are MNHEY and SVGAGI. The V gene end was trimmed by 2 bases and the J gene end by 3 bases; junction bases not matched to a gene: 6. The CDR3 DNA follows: TGTGCCAGCAGTTACGAAGGCGGGAGACACACCGGGGAGCTGTTTTTT. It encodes CASSYEGGRHTGELFF.

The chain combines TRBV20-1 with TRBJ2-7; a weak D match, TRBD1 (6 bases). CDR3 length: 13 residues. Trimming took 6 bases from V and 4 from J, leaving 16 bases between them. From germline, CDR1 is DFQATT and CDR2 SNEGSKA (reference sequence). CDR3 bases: TGCAGTGCAATGAGTACAGGGCGGTACGAGCAGTACTTC. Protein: CSAMSTGRYEQYF.

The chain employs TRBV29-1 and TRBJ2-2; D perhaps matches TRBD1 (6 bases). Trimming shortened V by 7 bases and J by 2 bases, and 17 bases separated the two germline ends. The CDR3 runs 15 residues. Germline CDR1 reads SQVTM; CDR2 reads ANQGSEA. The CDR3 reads CSAEQGTPNTGELFF. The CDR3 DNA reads TGCAGCGCCGAACAGGGTACCCCTAACACCGGGGAGCTGTTTTTT.

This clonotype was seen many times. The CDR3 nucleotides are TGTGCCAGCAGTATACTAGCGGGAGGGCACAATGAGCAGTTCTTC. Translation: CASSILAGGHNEQFF. The J gene is TRBJ2-1, the V gene TRBV12-3 or TRBV12-4; 13 positions match TRBD2. This CDR3 region has 15 residues. Trimming at V came to 5 bases and at J to 5 bases, leaving 3 bases not matched to a gene.

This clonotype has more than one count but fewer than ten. CDR3 sequence reads: CASSLATLPLAGTDTQYF. The CDR3 DNA is TGTGCCAGCAGCTTAGCCACCCTCCCGCTAGCGGGCACAGATACGCAGTATTTT. The genes are TRBV11-3 and TRBJ2-3, with 7 nucleotides matching TRBD2. In germline, CDR1 is SGHNT, CDR2 YENEEA. This CDR3 spans 18 amino acids. The V segment lost 1 base and the J segment 1 base; nucleotides outside the gene matches: 11.

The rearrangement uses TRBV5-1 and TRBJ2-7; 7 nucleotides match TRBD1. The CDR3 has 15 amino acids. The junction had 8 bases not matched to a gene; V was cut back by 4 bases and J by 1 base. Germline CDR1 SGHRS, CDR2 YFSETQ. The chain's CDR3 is CASSIAGTESYEQYF. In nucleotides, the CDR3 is TGCGCCAGCAGCATAGCCGGGACAGAGTCCTACGAGCAGTACTTC.

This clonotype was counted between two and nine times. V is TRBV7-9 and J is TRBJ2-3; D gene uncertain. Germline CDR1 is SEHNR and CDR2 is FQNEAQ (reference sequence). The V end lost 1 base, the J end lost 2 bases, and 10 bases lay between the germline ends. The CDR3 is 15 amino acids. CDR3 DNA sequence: TGTGCCAGCAGCTTAGATGCGACGTTCACAGATACGCAGTATTTT. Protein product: CASSLDATFTDTQYF.

CDR3 in amino acids: CASRADRGRGDTQYF. Written as DNA, the CDR3 is TGTGCCAGCAGGGCGGACAGGGGGCGAGGGGATACGCAGTATTTT. The chain has TRBV6-1 and TRBJ2-3; 11 nucleotides align to TRBD1. This CDR3 has 15 residues. Germline V gene lookup returns CDR1 MNHNS and CDR2 SASEGT. V dropped 6 bases and J dropped 6; count of bases not matched to a gene: 8.